Sequencing of this T cell receptor (beta chain) was carried out in a study of blood T cell repertoires in COVID-19. Study at large: Researchers got acute and convalescent COVID-19 samples from the United States, Italy and Spain. From T cells, B-cell-depleted T cells, or PBMCs came the material, which was cDNA or gDNA.

In the original analysis: Amplification from reference gene primers served as the basis for estimated nucleated cell counts. Produced via immunoSEQ multiplex PCR; TCRdb's table is partial and in-frame only. That table furnishes V, J and clone size, whereas the DNA furnished D and trimming. The profile shows a few hundred thousand clones, around 87% of them singletons. CDR3 length: 15 residues. Germline V CDR1 and CDR2: MGHRA, YSYEKL. J lost 3 bases, V lost 4 bases, and 9 bases had no gene match. The sequenced sample was peripheral blood. The source is a man between 18 and 35 years old with active or convalescent COVID-19. The V call is TRBV4-1, the J call TRBJ2-7; 7 bases agree with TRBD1. CDR3 residues: CASSPREGGSYEQYF. For the CDR3, the DNA is TGCGCCAGCAGCCCTAGGGAAGGGGGCAGCTACGAGCAGTACTTC.